Below are 16 T cell receptor beta chains sequenced from a single sample in a study of OX40 agonist ivuxolimab in advanced cancers. Profiled with immunoSEQ multiplex PCR; TCRdb holds only in-frame clones, not every one. The table lists 100,000 to 150,000 clones, roughly 92% of them singletons. Sequencing used CD4+ or CD8+ T cells sorted from blood, obtained in a trial of the OX40 agonist ivuxolimab. The receptors were sampled from an adult with an advanced solid tumor such as melanoma, head and neck, liver or kidney cancer.

The rearrangement uses TRBV27 and TRBJ1-4, with TRBD1 matching over 9 bases. This CDR3 is built from 17 residues. Germline trimming cut 5 bases from V and 0 bases from J; bases unmatched to any gene: 7. In germline, CDR1 is MNHEY, CDR2 SMNVEV (reference sequence). The CDR3 nucleotides read TGTGCCAGCAGTCCAGGGACAGGGTTAACAACTAATGAAAAACTGTTTTTT. Its protein product is CASSPGTGLTTNEKLFF.

This chain connects TRBV28 to TRBJ1-1; perhaps TRBD1 as D (6 bases). V lost 2 bases and J lost 1, with 20 bases in between. In germline, CDR1 is MDHEN, CDR2 SYDVKM. The CDR3 runs 18 residues. CDR3 DNA: TGTGCCAGCAGTTTAAGGTCCGGGACATCGTTCTCGAACACTGAAGCTTTCTTT. This codes for CASSLRSGTSFSNTEAFF.

The V call is TRBV19, the J call TRBJ2-2, with 8 bases lining up with TRBD1. This CDR3 region has 17 residues. Germline V gene lookup returns CDR1 LNHDA and CDR2 SQIVND (reference sequence). V trimming: 9 bases; J trimming: 0 bases; junction bases outside the gene matches: 12. The CDR3 is CASQWGAQGANTGELFF. CDR3 DNA: TGTGCCAGCCAGTGGGGAGCACAGGGGGCGAACACCGGGGAGCTGTTTTTT.

Only one count was recorded for this clone. The rearrangement joins TRBV6-6 to TRBJ2-7; perhaps TRBD2 as D (6 bases). The CDR3 contains 13 residues. V was cut by 0 bases and J by 7 bases, with 10 bases left in between. Germline V CDR1 and CDR2: MNHNY, SVGAGI (reference sequence). CDR3 nucleotide sequence: TGTGCCAGCAGTTACTCGGGGGGAGTTGAGCAGTACTTC. The encoded protein is CASSYSGGVEQYF.

This clone was seen just once. V gene TRBV28 combines with J gene TRBJ1-2, with D tentatively TRBD1 (6 bases). V was trimmed by 5 bases and J by 4 bases, leaving 17 bases between them. CDR1 and CDR2 from the germline V gene are MDHEN and SYDVKM. CDR3 length equals 15 residues. The CDR3 sequence: CASSPPQGSAYGYTF. CDR3 bases: TGTGCCAGCAGTCCCCCCCAGGGGTCGGCCTATGGCTACACCTTC.

The genes are TRBV7-5 and TRBJ1-4; the D call in the table, TRBD1, was not verified against the DNA. TRBV7-5 has pseudogene status. The CDR3 consists of 14 residues. CDR3 DNA: TGTGCCAGAGGCCAGACAGGTTATAATGAAAAACTGTTTTTT. This gives the protein CARGQTGYNEKLFF.

The V and J genes are TRBV7-3 and TRBJ2-1; 8 bases match TRBD1. This CDR3 contains 16 residues. V was clipped by 5 bases and J by 0 bases; unmatched bases: 6. Germline CDR1 and CDR2: SGHTA and FQGTGA. The CDR3 reads CASSPGGQGSYNEQFF. CDR3 nucleotides: TGTGCCAGCAGCCCCGGCGGACAGGGCTCCTACAATGAGCAGTTCTTC.

The chain is built from TRBV7-9 and TRBJ1-5; 7 nucleotides match TRBD1. V lost 1 base and J lost 9; bases outside the gene matches: 9. This CDR3 comprises 15 residues. From germline, CDR1 is SEHNR and CDR2 FQNEAQ (reference sequence). For the CDR3, the DNA is TGTGCCAGCAGCTTAGGCGGGACAGACCATTGGCCCCAGCATTTT. This sequence encodes CASSLGGTDHWPQHF. The whole variable domain, filled in from reference TRBV7-9 and TRBJ1-5, reads DTGVSQNPRHKITKRGQNVTFRCDPISEHNRLYWYRQTLGQGPEFLTYFQNEAQLEKSRLLSDRFSAERPKGSFSTLEIQRTEQGDSAMYLCASSLGGTDHWPQHFGDGTRLSIL.

This chain connects TRBV19 to TRBJ1-3; D uncertain. The V end lost 6 bases, the J end lost 3 bases, and 21 bases lay between the germline ends. The CDR3 contains 17 residues. CDR1 LNHDA and CDR2 SQIVND come from the germline V gene (reference sequence). Written as DNA, the CDR3 is TGTGCCAGTAGAGTGCCCCCGGGTATAGATATTGGAAACACCATATATTTT. It encodes CASRVPPGIDIGNTIYF.

The V gene is TRBV9, the J gene TRBJ1-1; 9 positions agree with TRBD1. Germline V gene lookup returns CDR1 SGDLS and CDR2 YYNGEE. The CDR3 has 13 residues. V shed 9 bases and J 1 base; nucleotides not matched to a gene: 4. This CDR3 reads CATGQGQNTEAFF. The CDR3 bases are TGTGCCACTGGACAGGGGCAGAACACTGAAGCTTTCTTT.

The chain uses TRBV28 and TRBJ2-2, with 9 bases fitting TRBD2. The J segment lost 6 bases and the V segment lost 2 bases, leaving 10 bases of the junction unmatched. This CDR3 has 17 residues. The germline CDR1 and CDR2 sequences are MDHEN and SYDVKM. CDR3 sequence reads: CASSLPPGLARAGELFF. As DNA, the CDR3 is TGTGCCAGCAGTTTACCGCCGGGACTAGCTCGGGCCGGGGAGCTGTTTTTT.

This clone came up a few times. V gene TRBV7-3 combines with J gene TRBJ2-5; D gene unclear. V lost 2 bases and J lost 4, with 14 bases in between. The CDR3 consists of 15 residues. Germline-derived CDR1 and CDR2 are SGHTA and FQGTGA. DNA of the CDR3: TGTGCCAGCAGCTTAGGCGGAAAAAGAGGAGAGACCCAGTACTTC. Its protein is CASSLGGKRGETQYF.

The chain carries TRBV25-1 and TRBJ2-2; D gene ambiguous. With 2 bases removed from V and 0 bases from J, the gap between germline ends came to 4 bases. Germline V CDR1 and CDR2: MGHDK, SYGVNS. The CDR3 length is 14 residues. CDR3 bases: TGTGCCAGCAGTGAAGGGGCGAACACCGGGGAGCTGTTTTTT. Translation gives CASSEGANTGELFF.

V gene TRBV28 combines with J gene TRBJ2-5, with D possibly matching TRBD1 (6 bases). The J call may be in error: the DNA end matches TRBJ2-7 better. The CDR3 is 14 residues long. Per germline, CDR1 MDHEN and CDR2 SYDVKM. For the CDR3, the DNA is TGTGCCAGCAGTATAGAGACAGGATCCTACGAGCAGTACTTC. It yields the protein CASSIETGSYEQYF.

The J gene is TRBJ1-1, the V gene TRBV28; D is possibly TRBD1 (6 bases). V lost 9 bases and J 3 bases, leaving 20 bases between the germline ends. This CDR3 has 15 residues. The germline V gene has CDR1 MDHEN and CDR2 SYDVKM. In nucleotides, the CDR3 is TGTGCCAGTATAAGTGGGGGGGCTGAGGACACTGAAGCTTTCTTT. Protein product: CASISGGAEDTEAFF.

V is TRBV20-1 and J is TRBJ1-4; D is unresolved. The V end lost 6 bases, the J end lost 8 bases, and 7 bases lay between the germline ends. The CDR3 is made up of 10 amino acids. Germline V gene sequence: CDR1 DFQATT, CDR2 SNEGSKA (reference sequence). CDR3 coding DNA: TGCAGTGCCCGGAGGGAAAAACTGTTTTTT. It translates to CSARREKLFF.